The clone carrying this T cell receptor beta chain is a singleton in its sample. Its antigen is unidentified. These data come from a study of T cell responses to AZD1222 COVID-19 vaccine. Clones were read by immunoSEQ multiplex PCR, and TCRdb kept only the in-frame ones, dropping some. The sample lists 90,000 to 150,000 clones, 87% occurring once. Findings and limits, study-wide: Repertoire collection took place solely once the T cell response had peaked. Mostly white British, mostly female donors; authors suggested clonal diversity may be underestimated. Nearly half of spike-specific TCRs reportedly target unmutated variant regions. Compared with day 0, the breadth and depth of the Spike-specific TCR repertoire rose significantly after two doses of AZD1222.

V lost 8 bases, J lost 4 bases, and 9 bases stayed unmatched. This CDR3 has 14 residues. Germline V CDR1 and CDR2: SNHLY, FYNNEI. The rearrangement uses TRBV2 and TRBJ1-2, with 8 bases lining up with TRBD1. Here the sequenced sample was peripheral blood, taken 28 days after the second AZD1222 dose. This clonotype originated in an adult who received the AZD1222 COVID-19 vaccine. This chain's CDR3 is CASRMDRASYGYTF. In nucleotides, the CDR3 is TGTGCCAGCCGTATGGACAGGGCATCCTATGGCTACACCTTC.